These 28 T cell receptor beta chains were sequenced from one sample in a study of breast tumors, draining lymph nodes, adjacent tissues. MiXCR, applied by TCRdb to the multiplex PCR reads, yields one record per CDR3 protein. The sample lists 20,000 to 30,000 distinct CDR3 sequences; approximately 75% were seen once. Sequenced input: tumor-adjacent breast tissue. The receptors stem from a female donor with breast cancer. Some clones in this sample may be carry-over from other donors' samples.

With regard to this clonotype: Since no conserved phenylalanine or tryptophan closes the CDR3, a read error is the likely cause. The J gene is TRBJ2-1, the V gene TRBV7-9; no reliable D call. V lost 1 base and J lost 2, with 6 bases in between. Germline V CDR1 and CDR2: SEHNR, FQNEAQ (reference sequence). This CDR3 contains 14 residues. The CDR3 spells CASSLGAPYNEQFS. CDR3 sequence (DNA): TGTGCCAGCAGCTTAGGTGCCCCCTACAATGAGCAGTTCTCC.

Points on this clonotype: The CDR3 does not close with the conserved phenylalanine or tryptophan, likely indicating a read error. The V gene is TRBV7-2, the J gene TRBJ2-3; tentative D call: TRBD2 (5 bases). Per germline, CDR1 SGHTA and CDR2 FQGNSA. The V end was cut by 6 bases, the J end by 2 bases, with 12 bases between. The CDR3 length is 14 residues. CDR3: CASSFLAVTDTQYL. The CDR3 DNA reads TGTGCCAGCAGTTTTCTAGCAGTCACAGATACGCAGTATCTT.

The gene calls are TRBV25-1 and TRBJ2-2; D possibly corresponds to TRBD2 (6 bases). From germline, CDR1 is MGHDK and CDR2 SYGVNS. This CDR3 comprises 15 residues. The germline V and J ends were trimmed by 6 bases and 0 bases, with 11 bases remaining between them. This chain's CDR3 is CASSQTRPNTGELFF. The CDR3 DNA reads TGTGCCAGCAGCCAGACTAGACCGAACACCGGGGAGCTGTTTTTT. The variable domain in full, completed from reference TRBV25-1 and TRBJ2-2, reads EADIYQTPRYLVIGTGKKITLECSQTMGHDKMYWYQQDPGMELHLIHYSYGVNSTEKGDLSSESTVSRIRTEHFPLTLESARPSHTSQYLCASSQTRPNTGELFFGEGSRLTVL.

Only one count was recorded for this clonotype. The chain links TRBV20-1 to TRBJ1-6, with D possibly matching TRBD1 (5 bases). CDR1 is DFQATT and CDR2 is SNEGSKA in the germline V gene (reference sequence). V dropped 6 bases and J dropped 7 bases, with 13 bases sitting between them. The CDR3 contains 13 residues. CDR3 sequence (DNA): TGCAGTGCCGTAGGGGTGAACAATTCACCCCTCCACTTT. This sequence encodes CSAVGVNNSPLHF.

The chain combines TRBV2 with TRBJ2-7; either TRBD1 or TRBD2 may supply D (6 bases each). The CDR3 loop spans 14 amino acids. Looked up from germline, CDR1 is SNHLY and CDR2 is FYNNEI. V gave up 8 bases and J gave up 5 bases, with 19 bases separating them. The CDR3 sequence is CASVPGAKGDEQYF. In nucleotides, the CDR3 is TGTGCCAGCGTCCCGGGGGCGAAGGGTGACGAGCAGTACTTC.

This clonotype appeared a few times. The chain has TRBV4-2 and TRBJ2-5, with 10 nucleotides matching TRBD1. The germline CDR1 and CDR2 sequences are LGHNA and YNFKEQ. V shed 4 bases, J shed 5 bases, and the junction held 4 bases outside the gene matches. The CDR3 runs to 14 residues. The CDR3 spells CASSLRTGGETQYF. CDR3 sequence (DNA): TGTGCCAGCAGCCTTAGGACAGGGGGGGAGACCCAGTACTTC.

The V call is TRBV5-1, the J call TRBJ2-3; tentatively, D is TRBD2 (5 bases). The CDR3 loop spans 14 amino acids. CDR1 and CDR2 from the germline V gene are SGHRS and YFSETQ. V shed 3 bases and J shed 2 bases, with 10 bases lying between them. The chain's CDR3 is CASSSDYITDTQYF. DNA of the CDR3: TGCGCCAGCAGCTCCGACTACATCACAGATACGCAGTATTTT.

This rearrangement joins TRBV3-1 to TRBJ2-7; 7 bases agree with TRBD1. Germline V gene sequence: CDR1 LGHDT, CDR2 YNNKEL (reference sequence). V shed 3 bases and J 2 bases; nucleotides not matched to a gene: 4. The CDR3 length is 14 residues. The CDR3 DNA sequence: TGTGCCAGCAGCCACATCGACAGGGCCTACGAGCAGTACTTC. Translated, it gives CASSHIDRAYEQYF.

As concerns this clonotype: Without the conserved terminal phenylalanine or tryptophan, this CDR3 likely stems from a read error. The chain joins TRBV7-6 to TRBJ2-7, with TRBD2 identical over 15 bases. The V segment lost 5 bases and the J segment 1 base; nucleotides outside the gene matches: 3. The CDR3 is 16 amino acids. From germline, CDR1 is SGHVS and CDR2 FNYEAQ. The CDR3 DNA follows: TGTGCCAGCAGCCTAGGGACTAGCGGGAGGTCCTACGAGCAGTACTCC. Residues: CASSLGTSGRSYEQYS.

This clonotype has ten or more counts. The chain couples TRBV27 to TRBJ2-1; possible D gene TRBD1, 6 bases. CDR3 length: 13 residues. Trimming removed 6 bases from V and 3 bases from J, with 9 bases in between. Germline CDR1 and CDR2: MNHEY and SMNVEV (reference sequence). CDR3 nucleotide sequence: TGTGCCAGCAGACCGGACAGCTACAATGAGCAGTTCTTC. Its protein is CASRPDSYNEQFF.

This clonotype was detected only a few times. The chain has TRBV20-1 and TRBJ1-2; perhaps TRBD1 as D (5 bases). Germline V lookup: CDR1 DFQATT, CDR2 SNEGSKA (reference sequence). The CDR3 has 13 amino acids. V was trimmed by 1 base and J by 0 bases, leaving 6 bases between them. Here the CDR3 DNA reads TGCAGTGCTAGAGCAGGGCCTAACTATGGCTACACCTTC. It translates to CSARAGPNYGYTF.

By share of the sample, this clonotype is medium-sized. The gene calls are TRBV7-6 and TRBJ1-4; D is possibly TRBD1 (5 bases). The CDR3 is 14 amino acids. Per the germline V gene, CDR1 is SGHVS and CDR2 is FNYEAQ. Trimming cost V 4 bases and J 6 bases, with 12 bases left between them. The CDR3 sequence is CASSSQGVDEKLFF. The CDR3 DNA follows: TGTGCCAGCAGCTCCCAGGGTGTGGATGAAAAACTGTTTTTT.

The DNA for the CDR3 is TGTGCCAGCAGTTCTACCGGGACAGGGGCCTACGAGCAGTACTTC. Translation: CASSSTGTGAYEQYF. This rearrangement joins TRBV7-9 to TRBJ2-7; the match to TRBD1 covers 10 bases. V shed 6 bases, J shed 2 bases, and the junction held 7 bases outside the gene matches. From germline, CDR1 is SEHNR and CDR2 FQNEAQ (reference sequence). The CDR3 loop spans 15 amino acids.

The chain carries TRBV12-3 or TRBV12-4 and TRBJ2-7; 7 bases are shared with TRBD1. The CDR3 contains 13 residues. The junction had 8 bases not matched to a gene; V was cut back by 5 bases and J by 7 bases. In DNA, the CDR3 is TGTGCCAGCAGTAGAACAGGGGCTCGGGAGCAGTACTTC. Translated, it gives CASSRTGAREQYF.

The CDR3 spells CSARVSTGDNPYEQYF. In nucleotides, the CDR3 is TGCAGTGCTAGAGTATCCACAGGGGACAATCCCTACGAGCAGTACTTC. The chain combines TRBV20-1 with TRBJ2-7; 7 nucleotides line up with TRBD1. The CDR3 is 16 amino acids. V shed 1 base and J 2 bases; nucleotides not matched to a gene: 11. Germline CDR1 reads DFQATT; CDR2 reads SNEGSKA (reference sequence).

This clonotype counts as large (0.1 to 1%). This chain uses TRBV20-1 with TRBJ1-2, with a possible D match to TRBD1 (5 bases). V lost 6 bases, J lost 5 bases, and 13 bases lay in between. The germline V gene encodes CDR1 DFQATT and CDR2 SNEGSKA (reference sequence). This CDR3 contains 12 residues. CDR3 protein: CSAKDTGYGYTF. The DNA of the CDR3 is TGCAGTGCCAAGGACACAGGATATGGCTACACCTTC.

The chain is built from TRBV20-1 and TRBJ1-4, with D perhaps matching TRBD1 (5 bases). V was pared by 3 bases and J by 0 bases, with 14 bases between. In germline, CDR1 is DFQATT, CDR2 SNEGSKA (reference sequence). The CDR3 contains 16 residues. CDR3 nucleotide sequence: TGCAGTGCTAGGGAGACAGTGGCCTCAACTAATGAAAAACTGTTTTTT. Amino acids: CSARETVASTNEKLFF.

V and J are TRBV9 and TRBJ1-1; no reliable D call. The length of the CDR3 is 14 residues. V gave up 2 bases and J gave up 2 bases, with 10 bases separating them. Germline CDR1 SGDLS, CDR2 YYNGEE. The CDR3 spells CASSVHEVNTEAFF. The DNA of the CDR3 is TGTGCCAGCAGCGTCCACGAGGTTAACACTGAAGCTTTCTTT.

The CDR3, as DNA: TGTGCCATCAGTGAGGTAGGGGGTCAGCCCCAGCATTTT. This sequence encodes CAISEVGGQPQHF. The rearrangement links TRBV10-3 to TRBJ1-5, with a weak D call TRBD1 (6 bases). Germline loops: CDR1 ENHRY, CDR2 SYGVKD. V was trimmed by 2 bases and J by 6 bases, leaving 8 bases between them. This CDR3 spans 13 amino acids.

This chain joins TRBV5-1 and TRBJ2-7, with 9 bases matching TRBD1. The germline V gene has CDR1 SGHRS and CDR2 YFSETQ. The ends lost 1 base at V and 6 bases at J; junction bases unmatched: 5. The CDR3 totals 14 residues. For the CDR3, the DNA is TGCGCCAGCAGCTTGACGGGACAGGGCGGCGAGCAGTACTTC. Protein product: CASSLTGQGGEQYF.

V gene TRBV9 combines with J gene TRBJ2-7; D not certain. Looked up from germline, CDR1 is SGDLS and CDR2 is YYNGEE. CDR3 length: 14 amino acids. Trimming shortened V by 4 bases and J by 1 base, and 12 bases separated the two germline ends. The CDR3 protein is CASSLGLTSYEQYF. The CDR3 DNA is TGTGCCAGCAGCCTTGGATTAACTTCCTACGAGCAGTACTTC.

CDR3: CAWSIDSAGYTF. CDR3 sequence (DNA): TGTGCCTGGAGTATCGACAGCGCCGGCTACACCTTC. V gene TRBV30 combines with J gene TRBJ1-2; maybe TRBD1 (5 bases). Germline V gives CDR1 GTSNPN, CDR2 SVGIG (reference sequence). The CDR3 length is 12 residues. The V end lost 2 bases, the J end lost 8 bases, and 12 bases lay between the germline ends. The complete variable domain, with remaining parts taken from reference TRBV30 and TRBJ1-2, reads SQTIHQWPATLVQPVGSPLSLECTVEGTSNPNLYWYRQAAGRGLQLLFYSVGIGQISSEVPQNLSASRPQDRQFILSSKKLLLSDSGFYLCAWSIDSAGYTFGSGTRLTVV.

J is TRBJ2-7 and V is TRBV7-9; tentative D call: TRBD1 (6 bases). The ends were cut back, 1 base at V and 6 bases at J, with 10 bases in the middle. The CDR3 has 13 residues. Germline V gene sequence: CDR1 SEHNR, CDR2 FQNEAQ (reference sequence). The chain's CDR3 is CASSLELGAEQYF. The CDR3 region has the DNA TGTGCCAGCAGCTTAGAATTGGGGGCCGAGCAGTACTTC.

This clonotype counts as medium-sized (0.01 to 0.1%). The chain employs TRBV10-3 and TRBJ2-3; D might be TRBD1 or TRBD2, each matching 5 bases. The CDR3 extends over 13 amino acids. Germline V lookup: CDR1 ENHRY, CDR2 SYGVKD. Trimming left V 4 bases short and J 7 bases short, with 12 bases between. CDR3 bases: TGTGCCATCAGTGGGGACGTAGTACATACGCAGTATTTT. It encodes CAISGDVVHTQYF.

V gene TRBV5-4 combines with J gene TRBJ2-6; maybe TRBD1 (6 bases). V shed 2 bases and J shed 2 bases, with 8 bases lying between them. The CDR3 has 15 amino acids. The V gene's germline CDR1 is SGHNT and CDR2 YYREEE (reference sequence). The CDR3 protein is CASSLQGAGANVLTF. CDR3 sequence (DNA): TGTGCCAGCAGCTTACAGGGAGCTGGGGCCAACGTCCTGACTTTC.

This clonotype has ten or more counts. In DNA form, the CDR3 reads TGTGCCAGCTCACCCTCGGCCAATAGCAATCAGCCCCAGCATTTT. This sequence encodes CASSPSANSNQPQHF. This rearrangement joins TRBV18 to TRBJ1-5; D is unresolved. CDR1 is KGHSH and CDR2 is LQKENI in the germline V gene. Trimming shortened V by 3 bases and J by 0 bases, and 9 bases separated the two germline ends. This CDR3 contains 15 residues.

The CDR3 sequence: CASSLSPAGPNEQFF. CDR3 nucleotides: TGTGCCAGCAGCTTGTCCCCAGCGGGCCCCAATGAGCAGTTCTTC. The chain links TRBV5-4 to TRBJ2-1, with a weak D call TRBD2 (6 bases). This CDR3 contains 15 residues. Per germline, CDR1 SGHNT and CDR2 YYREEE (reference sequence). Trimming cost V 1 base and J 6 bases, with 14 bases left between them.

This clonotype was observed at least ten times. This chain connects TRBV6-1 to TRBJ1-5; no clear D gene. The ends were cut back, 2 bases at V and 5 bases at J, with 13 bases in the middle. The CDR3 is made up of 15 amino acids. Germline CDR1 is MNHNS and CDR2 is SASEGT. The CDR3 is CASSEPTLVDQPQHF. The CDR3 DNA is TGTGCCAGCAGTGAACCCACGTTAGTAGATCAGCCCCAGCATTTT.